This passage covers 17 T cell receptor beta chains from one sample sequenced in a study of T cells after yellow fever vaccination. One entry per CDR3 protein results from TCRdb running MiXCR on the 5' RACE reads. The profile shows 600,000 to 750,000 distinct CDR3 sequences, around 12% of them singletons. The sequencing here drew on PBMCs, taken on the day of the yellow fever booster vaccination. These receptors were obtained from a man between 25 and 39 years old who received the YFV17D yellow fever vaccine.

The V call is TRBV4-3, the J call TRBJ2-7, with 7 bases identical to TRBD2. The CDR3 totals 16 residues. The germline V gene has CDR1 LGHNA and CDR2 YSLEER. Trimming cost V 1 base and J 6 bases; bases outside gene matches: 12. This CDR3 is CASSQVRAGTSSEQYF. CDR3 coding DNA: TGCGCCAGCAGCCAAGTCCGAGCGGGAACAAGCTCCGAGCAGTACTTC.

Only a few counts were recorded for this clonotype. V gene TRBV29-1 combines with J gene TRBJ1-2, with D perhaps TRBD1 (6 bases). With 4 bases removed from V and 6 bases from J, the gap between germline ends came to 18 bases. Germline lookup yields CDR1 SQVTM and CDR2 ANQGSEA. This CDR3 contains 14 residues. The chain's CDR3 is CSVGRKGGLHGYTF. As DNA, the CDR3 is TGCAGCGTTGGAAGGAAGGGGGGACTGCATGGCTACACCTTC.

This clonotype has a handful of counts. The chain couples TRBV3-1 to TRBJ2-6; D remains unclear. V lost 5 bases and J 4 bases, leaving 9 bases between the germline ends. Per germline, CDR1 LGHDT and CDR2 YNNKEL (reference sequence). CDR3 size: 14 residues. CDR3 sequence (DNA): TGTGCCAGCAGCTGGTCTGGGGGGGCCAACGTCCTGACTTTC. This translates into CASSWSGGANVLTF.

This clonotype was detected many times. The V gene is TRBV15, the J gene TRBJ2-2; TRBD2 is a possible D gene (5 bases). Trimming stripped 1 base from V and 10 bases from J, with 10 bases between. Germline lookup yields CDR1 LNHNV and CDR2 YYDKDF (reference sequence). CDR3 length: 13 amino acids. The CDR3: CATSRGSREELFF. CDR3 DNA: TGTGCCACCAGCAGAGGGAGCCGGGAGGAGCTGTTTTTT.

V and J are TRBV10-1 and TRBJ2-5; D is unclear. The germline CDR1 and CDR2 sequences are WNHNN and SYGVQD (reference sequence). Trimming pared 8 bases from V and 3 bases from J, leaving 31 bases between. The CDR3 runs 19 residues. CDR3 sequence: CASSAAPGRMVMREETQYF. As DNA, the CDR3 is TGCGCCAGCTCTGCGGCGCCGGGCCGTATGGTTATGAGAGAAGAGACCCAGTACTTC.

Only a few counts were recorded for this clonotype. The chain is built from TRBV6-2 or TRBV6-3 and TRBJ1-5, with TRBD1 matching over 8 bases. With V trimmed by 3 bases and J by 7 bases, 5 bases remained unmatched. The CDR3 is 14 amino acids. Germline values: CDR1 MNHEY, CDR2 SVGEGT. The CDR3 nucleotides are TGTGCCAGCAGTTATTCAGGGGGCCAGCAGCCCCAGCATTTT. This codes for CASSYSGGQQPQHF.

There are a few counts of this clonotype. The CDR3 sequence is CSASRDRDAFF. The CDR3 DNA follows: TGCAGTGCTAGCCGGGACAGGGACGCTTTCTTT. The chain joins TRBV20-1 to TRBJ1-1; 9 nucleotides align to TRBD1. J gave up 11 bases and V 3 bases, and 4 bases lay outside the gene matches. This CDR3 is built from 11 residues. Per the germline V gene, CDR1 is DFQATT and CDR2 is SNEGSKA (reference sequence).

This sequence joins TRBV20-1 and TRBJ2-7; D may be TRBD2 (6 bases). The CDR3 extends over 14 amino acids. V was cut by 6 bases and J by 7 bases, with 22 bases left in between. The germline CDR1 and CDR2 sequences are DFQATT and SNEGSKA (reference sequence). The CDR3 DNA follows: TGCAGTGCATCCCCCGGGACTCAATCCAGTGAGCAGTACTTC. It is translated as CSASPGTQSSEQYF.

The rearrangement links TRBV4-1 to TRBJ1-2; D gene ambiguous. CDR3 length: 12 amino acids. Trimming shortened V by 1 base and J by 7 bases, and 7 bases separated the two germline ends. The germline gives CDR1 MGHRA, CDR2 YSYEKL. The CDR3 is CASSQGITGYTF. The DNA of the CDR3 is TGCGCCAGCAGCCAAGGGATTACTGGCTACACCTTC.

The sample holds a few counts of this clonotype. The chain is built from TRBV4-3 and TRBJ2-1, with 9 bases identical to TRBD2. The V and J ends lost 4 bases and 9 bases, in that order; junction bases with no gene match: 10. In germline, CDR1 is LGHNA, CDR2 YSLEER. This CDR3 comprises 15 residues. CDR3 sequence reads: CASSPDGAGGGEQFF. As DNA, the CDR3 is TGCGCCAGCAGCCCAGACGGAGCGGGAGGAGGTGAGCAGTTCTTC.

The chain uses TRBV29-1 and TRBJ2-7, with 9 bases aligning to TRBD1. Germline loops: CDR1 SQVTM, CDR2 ANQGSEA. V lost 6 bases to trimming and J lost 4 bases; unmatched junction nucleotides: 7. The CDR3 runs 13 residues. CDR3 coding DNA: TGCAGCGTAATGTTGACAGGGGGGTACGAGCAGTACTTC. Translation: CSVMLTGGYEQYF.

The V gene is TRBV9, the J gene TRBJ2-1; 12 nucleotides match TRBD2. The CDR3 runs 17 residues. Germline values: CDR1 SGDLS, CDR2 YYNGEE. V was pared by 0 bases and J by 10 bases, with 11 bases of the junction left unmatched. DNA of the CDR3: TGTGCCAGCAGCGTAGGTCAGCTAGCGGGAGGGCCGGAAGAGCAGTTCTTC. Its protein is CASSVGQLAGGPEEQFF.

CDR3 region: CASSWGSTGELFF. For the CDR3, the DNA is TGTGCCAGCAGTTGGGGTAGCACCGGGGAGCTGTTTTTT. The rearrangement uses TRBV27 and TRBJ2-2; D remains ambiguous. This CDR3 contains 13 residues. Looked up from germline, CDR1 is MNHEY and CDR2 is SMNVEV (reference sequence). V was clipped by 4 bases and J by 4 bases, with 7 bases between them.

This clonotype appeared a few times. Written as DNA, the CDR3 is TGTGCCAGTCTTCGGGGGGGACAGGGCAGAAACATTCAGTACTTC. Its translation: CASLRGGQGRNIQYF. This chain links TRBV12-3 or TRBV12-4 with TRBJ2-4; tentatively, D is TRBD1 (9 bases). V was pared by 9 bases and J by 6 bases, with 21 bases between. The length of the CDR3 is 15 residues.

This clonotype was observed a handful of times. The J gene is TRBJ2-7, the V gene TRBV6-1; 13 nucleotides agree with TRBD2. This CDR3 has 16 amino acids. CDR1 and CDR2 (germline): MNHNS, SASEGT. CDR3 residues: CATALAGGIRGYEQYF. CDR3 sequence (DNA): TGTGCTACTGCACTAGCGGGAGGGATTAGGGGATACGAGCAGTACTTC.

This clonotype showed up just a few times. The V call is TRBV7-9, the J call TRBJ2-1, with D uncertain. Trimming removed 10 bases at V and 7 bases at J, with 17 bases between. Germline CDR1 SEHNR, CDR2 FQNEAQ (reference sequence). The CDR3 runs to 13 residues. The CDR3 here is CATQVRSRNEQFF. In DNA, the CDR3 is TGTGCCACCCAGGTGAGATCCCGGAATGAGCAGTTCTTC.

This clonotype has a handful of counts. The chain links TRBV2 to TRBJ2-7; D possibly corresponds to TRBD2 (6 bases). CDR3 length equals 14 residues. Germline V gene data show CDR1 as SNHLY and CDR2 as FYNNEI. Trimming pared 4 bases from V and 4 bases from J, leaving 14 bases between. The CDR3 spells CASSVLEGMYEQYF. The DNA for the CDR3 is TGTGCCAGCAGTGTCCTGGAGGGAATGTACGAGCAGTACTTC.